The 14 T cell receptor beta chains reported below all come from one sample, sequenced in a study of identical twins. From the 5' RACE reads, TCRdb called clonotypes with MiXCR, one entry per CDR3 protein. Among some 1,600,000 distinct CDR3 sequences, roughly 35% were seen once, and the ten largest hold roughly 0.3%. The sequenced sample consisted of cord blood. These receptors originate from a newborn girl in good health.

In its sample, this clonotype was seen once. The DNA for the CDR3 is TGTGCCACCAGTGCACATTTGGTAGGACTCCTGACCCACGAGCAGTACTTC. It specifies CATSAHLVGLLTHEQYF. The chain couples TRBV24-1 to TRBJ2-5; weak D call: TRBD2 (5 bases). The J call is uncertain, as TRBJ2-7 better fits the DNA end. Germline V gene lookup returns CDR1 KGHDR and CDR2 SFDVKD. This CDR3 region has 17 residues.

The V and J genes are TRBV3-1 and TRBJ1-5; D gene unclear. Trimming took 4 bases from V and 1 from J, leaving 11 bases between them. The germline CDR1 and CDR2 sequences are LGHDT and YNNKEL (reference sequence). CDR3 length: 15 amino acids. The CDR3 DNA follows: TGTGCCAGCAGCCTCGGTCGGTGGAGCAATCAGCCCCAGCATTTT. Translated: CASSLGRWSNQPQHF.

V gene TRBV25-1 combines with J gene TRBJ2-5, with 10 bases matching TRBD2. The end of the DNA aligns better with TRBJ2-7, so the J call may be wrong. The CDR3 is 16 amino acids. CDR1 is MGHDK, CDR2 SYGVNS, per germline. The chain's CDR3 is CASSDKIASGSHEQYF. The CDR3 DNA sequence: TGTGCCAGCAGCGACAAAATAGCTAGCGGGAGCCACGAGCAGTACTTC.

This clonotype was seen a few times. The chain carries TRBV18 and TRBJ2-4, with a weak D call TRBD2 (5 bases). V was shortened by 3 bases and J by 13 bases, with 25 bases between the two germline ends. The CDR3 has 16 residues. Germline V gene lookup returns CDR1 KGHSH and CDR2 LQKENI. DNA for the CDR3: TGTGCCAGCTCACCCAAAGACTCATTAGGCACTTGGGAGCAGTACTTC. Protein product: CASSPKDSLGTWEQYF.

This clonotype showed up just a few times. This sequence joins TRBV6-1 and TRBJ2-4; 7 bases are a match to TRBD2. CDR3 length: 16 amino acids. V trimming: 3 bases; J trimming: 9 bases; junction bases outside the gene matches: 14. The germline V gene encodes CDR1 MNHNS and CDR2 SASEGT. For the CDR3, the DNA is TGTGCCAGCAGTGACCGGGACTACCGAACCGGGGGCATTCAGTACTTC. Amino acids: CASSDRDYRTGGIQYF.

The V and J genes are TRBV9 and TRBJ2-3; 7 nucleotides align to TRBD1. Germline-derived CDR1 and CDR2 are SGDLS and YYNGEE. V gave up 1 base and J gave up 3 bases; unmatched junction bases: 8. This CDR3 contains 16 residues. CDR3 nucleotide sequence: TGTGCCAGCAGCGTATCACAGGGGCCCTTTACAGATACGCAGTATTTT. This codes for CASSVSQGPFTDTQYF.

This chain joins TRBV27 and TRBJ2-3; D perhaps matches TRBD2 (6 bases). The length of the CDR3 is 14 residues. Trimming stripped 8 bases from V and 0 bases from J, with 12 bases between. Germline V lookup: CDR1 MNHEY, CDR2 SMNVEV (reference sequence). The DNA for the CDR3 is TGTGCCAGCGTCCCCGGGACTAGCACAGATACGCAGTATTTT. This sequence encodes CASVPGTSTDTQYF.

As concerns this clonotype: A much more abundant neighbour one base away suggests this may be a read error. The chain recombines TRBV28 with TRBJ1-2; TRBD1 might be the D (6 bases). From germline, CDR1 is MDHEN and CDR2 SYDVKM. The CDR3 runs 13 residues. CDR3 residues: CASSTGIVNGHTF. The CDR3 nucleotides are TGTGCCAGCAGTACAGGGATCGTGAATGGCCACACCTTC.

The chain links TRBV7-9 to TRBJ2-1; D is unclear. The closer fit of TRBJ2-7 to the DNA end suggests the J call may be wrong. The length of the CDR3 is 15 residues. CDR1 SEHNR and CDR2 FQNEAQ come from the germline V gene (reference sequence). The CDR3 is CASSSLSPGYNEQYF. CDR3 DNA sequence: TGTGCCAGCAGCTCACTATCCCCCGGGTACAATGAGCAGTACTTC.

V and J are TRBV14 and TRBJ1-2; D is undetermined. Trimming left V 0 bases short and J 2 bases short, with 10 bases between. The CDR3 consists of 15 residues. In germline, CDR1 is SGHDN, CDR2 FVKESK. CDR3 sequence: CASSQDPGLNYGYTF. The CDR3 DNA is TGTGCCAGCAGCCAAGACCCGGGCCTCAACTATGGCTACACCTTC.

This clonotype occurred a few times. CDR3 nucleotides: TGTGCCAGCATTTCGCGGGGGGCCCCTACGCAGTATTTT. The encoded protein is CASISRGAPTQYF. The V gene is TRBV2, the J gene TRBJ2-3, with 8 nucleotides matching TRBD2. Trimming removed 7 bases from V and 8 bases from J; junction bases left unmatched: 8. The CDR3 contains 13 residues. From germline, CDR1 is SNHLY and CDR2 FYNNEI.

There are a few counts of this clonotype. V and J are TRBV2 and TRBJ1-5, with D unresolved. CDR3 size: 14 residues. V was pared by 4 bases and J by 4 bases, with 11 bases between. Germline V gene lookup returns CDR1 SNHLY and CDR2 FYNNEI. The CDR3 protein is CASSAGNRNQPQHF. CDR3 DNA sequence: TGTGCCAGCAGTGCAGGAAACAGAAATCAGCCCCAGCATTTT. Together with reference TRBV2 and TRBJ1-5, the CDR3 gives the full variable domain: EPEVTQTPSHQVTQMGQEVILRCVPISNHLYFYWYRQILGQKVEFLVSFYNNEISEKSEIFDDQFSVERPDGSNFTLKIRSTKLEDSAMYFCASSAGNRNQPQHFGDGTRLSIL.

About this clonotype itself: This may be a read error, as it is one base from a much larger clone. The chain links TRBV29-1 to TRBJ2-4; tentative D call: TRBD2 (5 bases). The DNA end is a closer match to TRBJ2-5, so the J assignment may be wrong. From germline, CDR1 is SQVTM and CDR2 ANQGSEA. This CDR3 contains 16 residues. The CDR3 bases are TGCAGCGTTGGTCCGCCGGCTAGCAGGATCCAAAAGACCCAGTACTTC. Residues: CSVGPPASRIQKTQYF.

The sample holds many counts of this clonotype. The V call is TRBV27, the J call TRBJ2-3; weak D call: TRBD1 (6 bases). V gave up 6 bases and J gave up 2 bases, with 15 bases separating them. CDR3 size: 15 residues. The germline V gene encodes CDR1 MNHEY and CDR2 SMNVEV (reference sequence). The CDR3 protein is CASSEGTFLTDTQYF. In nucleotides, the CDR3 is TGTGCCAGCAGCGAGGGGACATTCCTCACAGATACGCAGTATTTT.